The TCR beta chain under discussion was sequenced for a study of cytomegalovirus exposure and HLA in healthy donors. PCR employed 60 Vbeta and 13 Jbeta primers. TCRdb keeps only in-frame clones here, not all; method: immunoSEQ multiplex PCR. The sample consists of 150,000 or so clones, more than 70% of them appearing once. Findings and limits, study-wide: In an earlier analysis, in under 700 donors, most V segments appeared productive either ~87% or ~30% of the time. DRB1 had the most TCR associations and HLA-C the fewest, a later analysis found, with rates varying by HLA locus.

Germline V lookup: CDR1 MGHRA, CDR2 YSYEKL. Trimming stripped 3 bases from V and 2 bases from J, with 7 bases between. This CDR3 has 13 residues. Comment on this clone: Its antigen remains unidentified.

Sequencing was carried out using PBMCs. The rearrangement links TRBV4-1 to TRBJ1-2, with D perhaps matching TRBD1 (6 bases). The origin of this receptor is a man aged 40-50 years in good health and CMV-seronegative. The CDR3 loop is CASSQRGNYGYTF. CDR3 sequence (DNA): TGCGCCAGCAGCCAGAGGGGGAACTATGGCTACACCTTC.